This T cell receptor beta chain was retrieved from a study of blood T cell repertoires in COVID-19 (dated by TCRdb to 2019 to 2021). Turning to the overall study: Samples covering the acute and convalescent phases of COVID-19 were provided by collaborators in the United States, Italy and Spain. The prospective study material was composed of cDNA or gDNA derived from T cells, B-cell-depleted T cells, or PBMCs. The dataset comprised deeply sampled blood TCRbeta repertoires from subjects exposed to, actively infected with, or recovered from COVID-19. The repertoires were released in a freely available public database intended as a resource for research on the immune response to SARS-CoV-2. Samples came from the ongoing ImmuneRACE study (first 160 participants) plus 1,254 subjects from 6 global collaborators. The sample metadata nearly always contained a de-identified subject ID, COVID-19 status, age in years and sex. HLA class I and class II types, where available, came from metadata supplied by the sample provider rather than from assay-based typing. What the study reported, not specific to this receptor: Clinical and demographic metadata were provided uncurated, with the amount varying by source and participant.

Worth noting for this clone: The target of this receptor is not known. Per-base quality was not reported, and no clone a single base away is much larger than it.

TCRbeta CDR3 regions were amplified from genomic DNA by means of the immunoSEQ Assay, a bias-controlled multiplex PCR. The original pipeline was this. Within the assay, amplification of reference gene primers was used to estimate how many nucleated cells each sample contained. To quantify the absolute abundance of each unique TCRbeta CDR3 rearrangement, sequence reads were collapsed and filtered. For each sample, productive Simpson clonality was calculated by taking the square root of Simpson's diversity index across productive rearrangements. Drawn from immuneACCESS, this table holds only the in-frame rearrangements with V and J called that TCRdb kept. Clones are partly lost; checked studies trace under half to an unresolved V gene and leave the rest unexplained. V and J calls and clone size follow that table, whereas D and trimming were derived from the DNA. For this sample the table gives 390,000 or so clones, of which 70% to 90% were detected only once. Of the sample, 10% is held by the ten largest clones.

Looking up the germline V gene yields CDR1 SGDLS and CDR2 YYNGEE. V is clipped by 1 base and J by 0 bases, and the sequence between their germline boundaries is 10 bases long. The CDR3 runs 15 amino acids, cysteine and phenylalanine included. The only DNA kept is the CDR3, 45 bases in frame from the first base. One collaborating source in Seattle enrolled patients while the patients were actively infected and followed the patients over time throughout the course of disease. The collaborating institutions used their own protocols to collect whole blood in K2EDTA tubes. For TCRbeta analysis, collaborator samples were shipped as frozen whole blood, as isolated PBMCs, or as DNA extracted from either sample type.

This chain is built from TRBV9 and TRBJ1-2; possibly the D gene is TRBD1, per 6 matching bases. Sample: peripheral blood. This sequence originates from a woman aged 25 to 45 with COVID-19, enrolled during active disease. The DNA sequence is as follows: TGTGCCAGCAGCGTAATGGGGGCATCTAACTATGGCTACACCTTC. This codes for CASSVMGASNYGYTF.